This T cell receptor beta chain derives from a study of patients and donors after allogeneic stem cell transplantation. The CDR3 sequence is 15 residues long. Germline V gene sequence: CDR1 SQVTM, CDR2 ANQGSEA. Trimming removed 6 bases from V and 1 base from J; junction bases left unmatched: 9. TCRdb passed the RT-PCR reads through MiXCR, listing each CDR3 protein once. The sample carries roughly 30,000 distinct CDR3 sequences, about 6.5% recorded once. This clonotype has a count of ten or more. This TCR was sampled from a human donor who was either an allogeneic HSCT recipient or a stem cell or donor lymphocyte infusion donor (not recorded which). It is not recorded whose cells these are; they may come from a transplant donor. The material sequenced was blood, either unsorted or a sorted T cell fraction (not recorded which). This chain joins TRBV29-1 and TRBJ2-1; the match to TRBD2 covers 7 bases. CDR3 sequence: CSVFGLDGSYNEQFF. The DNA for the CDR3 is TGCAGCGTCTTCGGACTAGACGGTTCCTACAATGAGCAGTTCTTC.